A single sample is the source of the 13 T cell receptor beta chains below, sequenced in a study of tumor-infiltrating lymphocytes in oesophageal squamous cell carcinoma. TCRdb analysed the PCR reads with MiXCR anew, one entry per CDR3 protein. Of about 13,000 distinct CDR3 sequences in the sample, around 56% are singletons; the top ten hold 9.5% to 13%. The sequenced sample was blood. These receptors came from a female donor with esophageal squamous cell carcinoma.

Regarding this clonotype: A read error may produce the germline difference seen at one junction end. The V and J genes are TRBV5-3 and TRBJ2-3; a possible D gene is TRBD2 (6 bases). The DNA end is a closer match to TRBJ2-1, so the J assignment may be wrong. TRBV5-3 is identified as an open reading frame with a role that is uncertain. This CDR3 spans 15 amino acids. The CDR3, as DNA: TGTGCCAGCAGCTCCGGACCTAACGGGGGCAATGAGCAGTTCTTC. Translation gives CASSSGPNGGNEQFF.

The chain uses TRBV7-8 and TRBJ2-1; 8 bases agree with TRBD2. The CDR3 is 13 residues long. Germline V lookup: CDR1 SGHVS, CDR2 FQNEAQ. The CDR3 is CVTKRGRNNEQFF. The CDR3 coding sequence is TGTGTCACAAAGCGGGGGAGGAACAATGAGCAGTTCTTC.

This chain joins TRBV6-1 and TRBJ2-3, with 8 bases aligning to TRBD1. The better agreement between TRBJ1-2 and the DNA end casts doubt on the J call. CDR1 and CDR2 from the germline V gene are MNHNS and SASEGT. The CDR3 has 16 amino acids. DNA of the CDR3: TGTGCCAGCAGTGATCCCCAGGGGGCGCGTAGCTATGGCTACACCTTC. It specifies CASSDPQGARSYGYTF.

This chain uses TRBV6-6 with TRBJ2-7, with 7 positions matching TRBD2. The J call is doubtful: the DNA matches TRBJ2-5 better. The germline CDR1 and CDR2 sequences are MNHNY and SVGAGI (reference sequence). This CDR3 comprises 15 residues. The CDR3 nucleotides are TGTGCCAGCAGTTACCCGGGAGGCCCCCAAGAGACCCAGTACTTC. This encodes CASSYPGGPQETQYF.

The rearrangement joins TRBV2 to TRBJ2-5; D gene uncertain. The DNA end is a closer match to TRBJ2-7, so the J assignment may be wrong. The CDR3 contains 12 residues. In germline, CDR1 is SNHLY, CDR2 FYNNEI. CDR3 amino acids: CASSRELYEQYF. The CDR3 DNA follows: TGTGCCAGCAGTAGAGAGCTCTACGAGCAGTACTTC.

This clonotype was detected a few times. Since the CDR3 does not end with the conserved phenylalanine or tryptophan, this likely comes from a read error. It is unclear where the CDR3 begins or ends on the DNA, so no DNA is shown, and the CDR3 is as TCRdb lists it. This chain links TRBV7-9 with TRBJ2-1; the table's D gene call, TRBD2, was not cross checked with the DNA. The CDR3 contains 10 residues when both ends are counted. Germline values: CDR1 SEHNR, CDR2 FQNEAQ (reference sequence). CDR3 in amino acids: CASSLPGLAG.

This clonotype is a singleton in its sample. This chain uses TRBV28 with TRBJ2-5; no firm D call. The end of the DNA is better explained by TRBJ2-1, so the J call may be wrong. Germline CDR1 reads MDHEN; CDR2 reads SYDVKM. This CDR3 contains 14 residues. The CDR3 sequence is CASSSLPTNNEQFF. The CDR3 DNA follows: TGTGCCAGCAGTTCACTACCAACTAACAATGAGCAGTTCTTC.

Concerning this clonotype: Without the conserved terminal phenylalanine or tryptophan, this CDR3 likely stems from a read error. The limits of the CDR3 on the DNA are not certain, so only TCRdb's listed CDR3 is given. The J gene is TRBJ2-3, the V gene TRBV7-6; no check of the table's D call, TRBD1, against the DNA was made. The CDR3 spans 16 amino acids, including both terminal residues. In germline, CDR1 is SGHVS, CDR2 FNYEAQ. CDR3 residues: CASSLGGVGSEQYFGT.

The chain couples TRBV5-8 to TRBJ2-7, with a possible D match to TRBD1 (6 bases). Gene TRBJ2-5 matches the end of the DNA better, so the J call may be wrong. The CDR3 is 16 amino acids. The germline V gene encodes CDR1 SGHTS and CDR2 YDEGEE. The CDR3 spells CASSWGLVGATETQYF. CDR3 nucleotides: TGTGCCAGCAGCTGGGGGCTGGTGGGTGCAACGGAGACCCAGTACTTC.

This clonotype was observed a few times. The chain employs TRBV7-3 and TRBJ2-1; 10 bases are shared with TRBD1. Germline CDR1 is SGHTA and CDR2 is FQGTGA. The ends lost 5 bases at V and 9 bases at J; junction bases unmatched: 4. This CDR3 region has 13 residues. This chain's CDR3 is CASSPTGGGEQFF. In DNA form, the CDR3 reads TGTGCCAGCAGCCCGACAGGGGGCGGTGAGCAGTTCTTC.

The V call is TRBV9, the J call TRBJ1-3, with D possibly being TRBD1 (5 bases). The CDR3 sequence is 15 residues long. With 0 bases removed from V and 2 bases from J, the gap between germline ends came to 9 bases. Per the germline V gene, CDR1 is SGDLS and CDR2 is YYNGEE. CDR3 loop: CASSVVGAAGNTIYF. CDR3 DNA sequence: TGTGCCAGCAGCGTAGTAGGGGCGGCTGGAAACACCATATATTTT.

This clonotype has a handful of counts. The gene calls are TRBV7-6 and TRBJ2-1, with D perhaps TRBD2 (7 bases). The CDR3 is 16 residues long. Germline assignment: CDR1 SGHVS and CDR2 FNYEAQ. Between the trimmed V and J ends, which lost 4 bases and 8 bases, there was a span of 21 bases. The CDR3 nucleotides read TGTGCCAGCAGCTCGCTAGGGGGGGGGCCGAGTCATGAGCAGTTCTTC. Protein product: CASSSLGGGPSHEQFF.

The rearrangement joins TRBV6-2 or TRBV6-3 to TRBJ2-3; a weak D match, TRBD1 (5 bases). This CDR3 region has 13 residues. Trimming left V 0 bases short and J 8 bases short, with 9 bases between. Per germline, CDR1 MNHEY and CDR2 SVGEGT. CDR3 residues: CASSYSKGVTQYF. The CDR3 DNA reads TGTGCCAGCAGTTACTCGAAAGGGGTTACGCAGTATTTT.